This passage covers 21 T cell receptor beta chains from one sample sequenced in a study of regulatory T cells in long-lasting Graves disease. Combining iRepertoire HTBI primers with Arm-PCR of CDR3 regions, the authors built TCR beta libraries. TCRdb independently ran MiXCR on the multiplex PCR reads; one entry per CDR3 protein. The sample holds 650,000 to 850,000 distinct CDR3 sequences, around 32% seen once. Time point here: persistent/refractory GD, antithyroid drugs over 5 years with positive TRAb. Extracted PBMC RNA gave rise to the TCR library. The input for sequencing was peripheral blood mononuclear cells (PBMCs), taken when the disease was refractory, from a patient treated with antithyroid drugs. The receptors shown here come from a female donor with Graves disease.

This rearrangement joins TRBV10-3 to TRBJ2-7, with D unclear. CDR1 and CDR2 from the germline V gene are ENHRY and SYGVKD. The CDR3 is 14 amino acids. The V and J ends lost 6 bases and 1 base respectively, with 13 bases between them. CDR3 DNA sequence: TGTGCCATCAGAAAAGACCCCGGATCCTACGAGCAGTACTTC. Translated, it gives CAIRKDPGSYEQYF.

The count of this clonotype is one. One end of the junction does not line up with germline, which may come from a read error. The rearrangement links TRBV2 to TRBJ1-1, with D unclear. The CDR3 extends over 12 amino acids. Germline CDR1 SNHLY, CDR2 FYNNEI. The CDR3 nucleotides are TGTGCCAGCTACTCCAGGAACACTGAAGCTCTCTTT. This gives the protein CASYSRNTEALF.

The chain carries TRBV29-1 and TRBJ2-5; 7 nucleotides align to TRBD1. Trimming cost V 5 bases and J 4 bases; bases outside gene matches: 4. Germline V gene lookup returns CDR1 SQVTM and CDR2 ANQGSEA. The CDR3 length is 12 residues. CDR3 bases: TGCAGCGTTACCACAGGGGCAGAGACCCAGTACTTC. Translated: CSVTTGAETQYF. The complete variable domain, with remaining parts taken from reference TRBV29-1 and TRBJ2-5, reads SAVISQKPSRDICQRGTSLTIQCQVDSQVTMMFWYRQQPGQSLTLIATANQGSEATYESGFVIDKFPISRPNLTFSTLTVSNMSPEDSSIYLCSVTTGAETQYFGPGTRLLVL.

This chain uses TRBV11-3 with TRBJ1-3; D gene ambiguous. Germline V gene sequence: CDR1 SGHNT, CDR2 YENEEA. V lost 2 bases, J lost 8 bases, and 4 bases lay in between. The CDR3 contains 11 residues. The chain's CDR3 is CASSLSDTIYF. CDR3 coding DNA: TGTGCCAGCAGCTTATCGGACACCATATATTTT.

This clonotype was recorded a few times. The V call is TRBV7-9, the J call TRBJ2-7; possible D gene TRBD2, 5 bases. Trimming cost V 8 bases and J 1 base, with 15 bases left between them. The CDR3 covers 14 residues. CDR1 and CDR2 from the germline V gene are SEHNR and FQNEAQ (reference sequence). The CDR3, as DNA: TGTGCCAGCCTTGGGAACCCGGGGTCCTACGAGCAGTACTTC. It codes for CASLGNPGSYEQYF.

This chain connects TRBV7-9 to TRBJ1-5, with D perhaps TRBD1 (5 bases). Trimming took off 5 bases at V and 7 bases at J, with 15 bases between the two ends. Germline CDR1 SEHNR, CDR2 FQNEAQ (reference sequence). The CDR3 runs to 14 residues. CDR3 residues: CASSPGPGGQPQHF. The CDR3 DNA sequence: TGTGCCAGCAGCCCGGGGCCGGGCGGCCAGCCCCAGCATTTT.

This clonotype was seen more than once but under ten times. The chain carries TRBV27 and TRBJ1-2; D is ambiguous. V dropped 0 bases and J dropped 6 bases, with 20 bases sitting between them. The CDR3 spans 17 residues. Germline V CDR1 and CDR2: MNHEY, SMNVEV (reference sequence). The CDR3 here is CASSLSAFFPGVDGYTF. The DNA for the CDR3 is TGTGCCAGCAGTTTATCGGCTTTCTTTCCCGGGGTCGATGGCTACACCTTC.

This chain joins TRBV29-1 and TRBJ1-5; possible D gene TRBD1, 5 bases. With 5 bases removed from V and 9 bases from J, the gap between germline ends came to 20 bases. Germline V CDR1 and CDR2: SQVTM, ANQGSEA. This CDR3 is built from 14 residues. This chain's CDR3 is CSVLQGAVFGPQHF. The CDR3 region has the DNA TGCAGCGTTTTACAAGGGGCAGTCTTCGGGCCCCAGCATTTT. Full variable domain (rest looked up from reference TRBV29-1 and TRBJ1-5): SAVISQKPSRDICQRGTSLTIQCQVDSQVTMMFWYRQQPGQSLTLIATANQGSEATYESGFVIDKFPISRPNLTFSTLTVSNMSPEDSSIYLCSVLQGAVFGPQHFGDGTRLSIL.

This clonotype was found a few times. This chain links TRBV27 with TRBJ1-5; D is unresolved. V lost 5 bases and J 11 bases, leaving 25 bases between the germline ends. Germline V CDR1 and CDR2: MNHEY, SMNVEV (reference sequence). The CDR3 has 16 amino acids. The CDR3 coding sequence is TGTGCCAGCAGTCCCTTGCTCCCGACTGAGCTGGGGACCCAGCATTTT. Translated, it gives CASSPLLPTELGTQHF.

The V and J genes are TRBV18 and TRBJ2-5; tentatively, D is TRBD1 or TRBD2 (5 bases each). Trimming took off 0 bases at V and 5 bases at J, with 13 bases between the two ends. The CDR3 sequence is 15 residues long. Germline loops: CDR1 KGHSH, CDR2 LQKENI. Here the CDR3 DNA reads TGTGCCAGCTCACCACCCGACAGACCGGGGGAGACCCAGTACTTC. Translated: CASSPPDRPGETQYF.

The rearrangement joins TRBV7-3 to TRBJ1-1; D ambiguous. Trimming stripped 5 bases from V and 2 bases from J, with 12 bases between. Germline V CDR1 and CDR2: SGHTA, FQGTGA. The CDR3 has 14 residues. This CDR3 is CASSLGVYNTEAFF. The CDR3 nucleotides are TGTGCCAGCAGCCTCGGGGTATATAACACTGAAGCTTTCTTT.

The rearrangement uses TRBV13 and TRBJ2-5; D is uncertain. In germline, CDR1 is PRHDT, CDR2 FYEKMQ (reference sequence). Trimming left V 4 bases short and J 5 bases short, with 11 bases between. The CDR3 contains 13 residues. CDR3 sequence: CASSSENRETQYF. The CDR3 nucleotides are TGTGCCAGCAGCTCCGAAAATAGGGAGACCCAGTACTTC.

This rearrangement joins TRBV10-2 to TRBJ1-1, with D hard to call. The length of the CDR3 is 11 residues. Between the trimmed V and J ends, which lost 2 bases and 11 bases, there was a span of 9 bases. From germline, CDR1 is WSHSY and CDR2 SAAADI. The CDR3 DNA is TGCGCCAGCAGTGAGGGGAGAGGGGCTTTCTTT. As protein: CASSEGRGAFF.

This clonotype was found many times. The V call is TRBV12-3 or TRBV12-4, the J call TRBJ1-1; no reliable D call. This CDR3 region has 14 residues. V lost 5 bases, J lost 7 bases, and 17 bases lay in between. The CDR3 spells CASSPGLSLGEAFF. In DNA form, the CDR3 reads TGTGCCAGCAGTCCCGGCCTGTCACTGGGTGAAGCTTTCTTT.

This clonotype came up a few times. The CDR3 here is CASSLSPGSFLNSPLHF. The CDR3 nucleotides read TGTGCCAGCAGCTTATCGCCAGGATCGTTTTTGAATTCACCCCTCCACTTT. The J gene is TRBJ1-6, the V gene TRBV11-2; D ambiguous. Germline-derived CDR1 and CDR2 are SGHAT and FQNNGV. The CDR3 totals 17 residues. Trimming took off 2 bases at V and 7 bases at J, with 18 bases between the two ends.

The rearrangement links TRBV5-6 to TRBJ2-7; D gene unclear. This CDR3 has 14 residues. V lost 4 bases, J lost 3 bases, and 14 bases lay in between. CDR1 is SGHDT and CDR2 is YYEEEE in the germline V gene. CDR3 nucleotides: TGTGCCAGCAGCCCACCAAATAACATCTACGAGCAGTACTTC. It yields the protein CASSPPNNIYEQYF.

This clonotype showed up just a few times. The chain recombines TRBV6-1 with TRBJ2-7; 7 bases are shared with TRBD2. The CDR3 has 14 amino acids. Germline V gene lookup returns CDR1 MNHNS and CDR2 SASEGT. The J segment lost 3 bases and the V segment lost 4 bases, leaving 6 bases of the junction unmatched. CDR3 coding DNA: TGTGCCAGCAGTGCGCGGGAGTGGGTCTACGAGCAGTACTTC. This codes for CASSAREWVYEQYF.

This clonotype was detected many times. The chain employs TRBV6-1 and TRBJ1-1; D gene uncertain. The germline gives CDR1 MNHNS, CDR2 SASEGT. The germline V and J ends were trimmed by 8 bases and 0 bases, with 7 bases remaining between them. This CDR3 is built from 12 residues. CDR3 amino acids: CASGRMNTEAFF. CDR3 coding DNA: TGTGCCAGCGGACGCATGAACACTGAAGCTTTCTTT.

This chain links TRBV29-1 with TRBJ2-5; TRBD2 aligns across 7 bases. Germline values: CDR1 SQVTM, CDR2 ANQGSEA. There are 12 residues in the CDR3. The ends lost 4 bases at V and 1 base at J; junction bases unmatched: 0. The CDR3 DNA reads TGCAGCGTTGGACTAGCCCAAGAGACCCAGTACTTC. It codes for CSVGLAQETQYF.

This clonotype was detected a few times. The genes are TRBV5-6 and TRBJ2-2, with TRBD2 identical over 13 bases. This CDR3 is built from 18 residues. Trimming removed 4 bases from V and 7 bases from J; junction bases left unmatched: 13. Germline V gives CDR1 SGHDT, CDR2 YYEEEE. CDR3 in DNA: TGTGCCAGCAGCAAACTACTAGCGGGAGGGCCAGCAGGCGGGGAGCTGTTTTTT. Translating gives CASSKLLAGGPAGGELFF.

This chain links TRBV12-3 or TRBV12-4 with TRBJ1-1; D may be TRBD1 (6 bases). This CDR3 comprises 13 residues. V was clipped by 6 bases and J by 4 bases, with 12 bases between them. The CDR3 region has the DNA TGTGCCAGCAGCCAAAGGGGGACCACTGAAGCTTTCTTT. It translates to CASSQRGTTEAFF.